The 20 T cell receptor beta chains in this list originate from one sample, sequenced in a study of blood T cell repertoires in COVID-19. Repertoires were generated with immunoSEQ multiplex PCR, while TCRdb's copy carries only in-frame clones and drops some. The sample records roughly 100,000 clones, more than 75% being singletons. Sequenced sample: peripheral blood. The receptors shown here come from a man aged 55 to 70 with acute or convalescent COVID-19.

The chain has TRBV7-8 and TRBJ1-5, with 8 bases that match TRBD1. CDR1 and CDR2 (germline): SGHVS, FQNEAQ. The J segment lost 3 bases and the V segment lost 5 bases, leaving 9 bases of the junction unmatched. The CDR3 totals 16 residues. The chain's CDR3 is CASSRSWDRNNQPQHF. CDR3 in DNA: TGTGCCAGCAGCCGAAGTTGGGACAGGAACAATCAGCCCCAGCATTTT.

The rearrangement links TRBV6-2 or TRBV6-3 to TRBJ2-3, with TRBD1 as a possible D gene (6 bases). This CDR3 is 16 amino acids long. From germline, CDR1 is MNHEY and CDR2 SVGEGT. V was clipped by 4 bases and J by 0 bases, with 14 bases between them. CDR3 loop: CASSSRSRGSTDTQYF. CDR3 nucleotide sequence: TGTGCCAGCAGTTCCCGTAGCAGGGGTAGCACAGATACGCAGTATTTT.

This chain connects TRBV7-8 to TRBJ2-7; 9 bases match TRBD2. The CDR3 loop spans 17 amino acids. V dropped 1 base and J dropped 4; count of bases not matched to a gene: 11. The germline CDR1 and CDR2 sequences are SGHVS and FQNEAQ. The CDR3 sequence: CASSLGSGGRAGYEQYF. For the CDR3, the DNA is TGTGCCAGCAGCTTAGGGTCAGGCGGGAGGGCCGGGTACGAGCAGTACTTC.

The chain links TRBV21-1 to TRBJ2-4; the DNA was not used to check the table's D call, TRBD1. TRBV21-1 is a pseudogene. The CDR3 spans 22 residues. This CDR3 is CASSKALSRDRGWIRTKNIQYF. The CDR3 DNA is TGTGCCAGCAGCAAAGCGTTGTCTCGGGACAGGGGGTGGATAAGGACCAAAAACATTCAGTACTTC.

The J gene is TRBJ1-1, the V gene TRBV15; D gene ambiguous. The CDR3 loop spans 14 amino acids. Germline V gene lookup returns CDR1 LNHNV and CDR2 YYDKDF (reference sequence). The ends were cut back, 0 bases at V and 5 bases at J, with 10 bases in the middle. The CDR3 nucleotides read TGTGCCACCAGCAGAGATTTTTGGGAGACTGAAGCTTTCTTT. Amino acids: CATSRDFWETEAFF.

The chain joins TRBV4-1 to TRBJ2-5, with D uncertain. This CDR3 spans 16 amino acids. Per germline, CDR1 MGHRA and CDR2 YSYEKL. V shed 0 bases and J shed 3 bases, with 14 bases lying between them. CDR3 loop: CASSQEFPAVEETQYF. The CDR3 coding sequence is TGCGCCAGCAGCCAAGAATTTCCGGCGGTGGAAGAGACCCAGTACTTC.

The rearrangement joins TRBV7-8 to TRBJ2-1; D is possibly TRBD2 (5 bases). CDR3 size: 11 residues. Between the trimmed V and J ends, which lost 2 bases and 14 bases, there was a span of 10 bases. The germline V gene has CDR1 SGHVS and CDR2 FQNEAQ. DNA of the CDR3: TGTGCCAGCAGCTTATCCGGGAAGGAGTTCTTC. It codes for CASSLSGKEFF.

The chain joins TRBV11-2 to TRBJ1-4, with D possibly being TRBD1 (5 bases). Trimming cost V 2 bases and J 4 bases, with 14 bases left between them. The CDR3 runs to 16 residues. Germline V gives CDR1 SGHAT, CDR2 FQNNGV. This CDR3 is CASSLRGDFGNEKLFF. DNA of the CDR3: TGTGCCAGCAGCTTACGGGGGGACTTCGGTAATGAAAAACTGTTTTTT.

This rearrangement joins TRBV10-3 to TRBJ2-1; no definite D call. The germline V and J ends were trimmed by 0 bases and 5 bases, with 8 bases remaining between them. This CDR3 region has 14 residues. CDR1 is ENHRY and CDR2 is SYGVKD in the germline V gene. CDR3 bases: TGTGCCATCAGTGAGTCGGGCCTCCACAATGAGCAGTTCTTC. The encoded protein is CAISESGLHNEQFF.

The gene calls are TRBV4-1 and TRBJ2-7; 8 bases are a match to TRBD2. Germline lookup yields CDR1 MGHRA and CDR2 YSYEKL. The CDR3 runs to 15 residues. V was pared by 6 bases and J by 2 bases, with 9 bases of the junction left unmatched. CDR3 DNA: TGCGCCAGCAGTCCTCATAGCGGGAATACCTACGAGCAGTACTTC. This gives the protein CASSPHSGNTYEQYF.

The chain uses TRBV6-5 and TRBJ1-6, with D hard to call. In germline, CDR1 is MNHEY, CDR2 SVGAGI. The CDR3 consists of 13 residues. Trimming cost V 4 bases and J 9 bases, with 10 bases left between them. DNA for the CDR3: TGTGCCAGCAGTTCACTCTTGAGTTCACCCCTCCACTTT. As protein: CASSSLLSSPLHF.

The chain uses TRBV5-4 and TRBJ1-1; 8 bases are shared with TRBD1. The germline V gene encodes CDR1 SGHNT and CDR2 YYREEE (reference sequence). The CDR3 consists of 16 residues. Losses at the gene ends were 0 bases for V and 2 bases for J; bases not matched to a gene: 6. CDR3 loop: CASSLGLDRGNTEAFF. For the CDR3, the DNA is TGTGCCAGCAGCTTGGGCTTAGACAGGGGAAACACTGAAGCTTTCTTT.

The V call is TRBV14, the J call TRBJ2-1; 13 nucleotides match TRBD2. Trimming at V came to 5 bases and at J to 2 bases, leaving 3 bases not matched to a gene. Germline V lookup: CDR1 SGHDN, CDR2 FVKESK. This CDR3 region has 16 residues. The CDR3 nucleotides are TGTGCCAGCAGCACTAGCGGGAGGGCCCCCTACAATGAGCAGTTCTTC. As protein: CASSTSGRAPYNEQFF.

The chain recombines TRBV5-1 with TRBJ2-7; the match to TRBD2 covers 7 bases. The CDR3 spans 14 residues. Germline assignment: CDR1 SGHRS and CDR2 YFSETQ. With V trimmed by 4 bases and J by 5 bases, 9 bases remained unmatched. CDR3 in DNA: TGCGCCAGCAGCACCGGGAGCGGGAACAACGAGCAGTACTTC. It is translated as CASSTGSGNNEQYF.

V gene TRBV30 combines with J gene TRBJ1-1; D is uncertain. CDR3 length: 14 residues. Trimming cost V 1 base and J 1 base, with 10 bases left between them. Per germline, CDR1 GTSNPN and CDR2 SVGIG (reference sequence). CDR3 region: CAWSAYSGNTEAFF. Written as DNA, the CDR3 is TGTGCCTGGAGTGCCTATTCTGGGAACACTGAAGCTTTCTTT.

The CDR3 region has the DNA TGTGCCAGCAGCCAAGATGCGACTAGAGAAGAGACCCAGTACTTC. Translation gives CASSQDATREETQYF. This sequence joins TRBV3-1 (or the pseudogene TRBV3-2) and TRBJ2-5, with D maybe TRBD2 (6 bases). The germline CDR1 and CDR2 sequences are LGHDT and YNNKEL (reference sequence). The CDR3 loop spans 15 amino acids. Trimming stripped 0 bases from V and 3 bases from J, with 11 bases between.

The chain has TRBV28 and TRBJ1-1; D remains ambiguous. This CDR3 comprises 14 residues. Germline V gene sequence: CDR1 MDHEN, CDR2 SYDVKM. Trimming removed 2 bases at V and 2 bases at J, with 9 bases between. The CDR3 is CASSLVTRNTEAFF. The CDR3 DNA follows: TGTGCCAGCAGTTTAGTAACAAGAAACACTGAAGCTTTCTTT.

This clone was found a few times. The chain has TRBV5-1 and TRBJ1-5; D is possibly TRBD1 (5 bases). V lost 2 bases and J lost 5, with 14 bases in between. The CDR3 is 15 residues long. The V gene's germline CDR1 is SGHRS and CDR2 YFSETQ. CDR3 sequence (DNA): TGCGCCAGCAGCTTATTTGCAGGGCGAGATCAGCCCCAGCATTTT. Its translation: CASSLFAGRDQPQHF.

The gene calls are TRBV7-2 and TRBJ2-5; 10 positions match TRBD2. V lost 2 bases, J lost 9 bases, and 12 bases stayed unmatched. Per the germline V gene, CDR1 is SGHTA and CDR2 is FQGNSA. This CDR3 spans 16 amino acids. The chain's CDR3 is CASSLLLAGPMGAQYF. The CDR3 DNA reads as TGTGCCAGCAGCTTACTACTAGCGGGGCCCATGGGAGCCCAGTACTTC.

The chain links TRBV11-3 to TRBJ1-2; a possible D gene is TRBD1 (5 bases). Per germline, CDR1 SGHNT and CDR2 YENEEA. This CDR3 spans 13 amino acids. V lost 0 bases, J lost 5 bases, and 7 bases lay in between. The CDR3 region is CASSLDRQYGYTF. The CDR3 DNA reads TGTGCCAGCAGCTTAGATCGACAGTATGGCTACACCTTC.